The 12 T cell receptor beta chains below all came from one sample that was sequenced in a study of blood T cells in healthy people across ages. A second about 6 to 12 cycle PCR used barcoded and J-beta primers. One entry per CDR3 protein results from TCRdb running MiXCR on the 5' RACE reads. The sample consists of approximately 900,000 distinct CDR3 sequences, about 27% of them appearing once. These data also featured in a second study, about T cells of mothers and their children.

Sequencing input: blood. These receptors all come from a woman between 35 and 50 years old in good health.

This chain connects TRBV5-1 to TRBJ2-7; TRBD1 agrees at 7 bases. Trimming took 8 bases from V and 6 from J; bases not matched to a gene: 14. Germline CDR1 is SGHRS and CDR2 is YFSETQ. The CDR3 spans 14 residues. The CDR3, as DNA: TGCGCCAGTCGACAGGGAAGCTCGTTAGGCGAGCAGTACTTC. Protein product: CASRQGSSLGEQYF.

This chain links TRBV5-6 with TRBJ2-3, with 12 positions matching TRBD2. J lost 2 bases, V lost 4 bases, and 5 bases had no gene match. Germline CDR1 and CDR2: SGHDT and YYEEEE. The CDR3 loop spans 16 amino acids. For the CDR3, the DNA is TGTGCCAGCAGCCGGACTAGCGGGACATACACAGATACGCAGTATTTT. Amino acids: CASSRTSGTYTDTQYF.

The J gene is TRBJ2-7, the V gene TRBV7-2; D might be TRBD2 (6 bases). This CDR3 is built from 14 residues. Per germline, CDR1 SGHTA and CDR2 FQGNSA. The V gene lost 6 bases and the J gene lost 5 bases, with 17 bases spanning the gap. CDR3 residues: CASRTTGRLNEQYF. CDR3 nucleotide sequence: TGTGCCAGCAGAACCACGGGGAGGCTCAACGAGCAGTACTTC.

Note on this clonotype: A much larger clone differs by one base, so this may be a read error. This sequence joins TRBV29-1 and TRBJ2-5, with a tentative D call TRBD2 (6 bases). The tail of the sequence fits TRBJ2-7 better, so the J call may be wrong. CDR1 is SQVTM, CDR2 ANQGSEA, per germline. This CDR3 spans 14 amino acids. This CDR3 is CSVGQGEERDEQYF. In DNA, the CDR3 is TGCAGCGTTGGGCAGGGAGAAGAGCGGGACGAGCAGTACTTC.

This clonotype was recorded at least ten times. V gene TRBV4-3 combines with J gene TRBJ2-7; TRBD2 agrees at 8 bases. The CDR3 length is 20 residues. Per germline, CDR1 LGHNA and CDR2 YSLEER. Losses at the gene ends were 5 bases for V and 3 bases for J; bases not matched to a gene: 24. In DNA form, the CDR3 reads TGCGCCAGCAGCTCGAGGCTCACTAGCGGAGAAACTACGACCTACTACGAGCAGTACTTC. Encoded protein: CASSSRLTSGETTTYYEQYF.

This clonotype turned up a few times. The DNA of the CDR3 is TGTGCCAGCAGCCTCACAGGGATCGGAGATACGCAGTATTTT. Its protein is CASSLTGIGDTQYF. The chain joins TRBV12-3 or TRBV12-4 to TRBJ2-3; D possibly corresponds to TRBD1 (6 bases). V shed 6 bases and J shed 5 bases, with 15 bases lying between them. This CDR3 contains 14 residues.

The J gene is TRBJ2-7, the V gene TRBV20-1; D remains unclear. Germline assignment: CDR1 DFQATT and CDR2 SNEGSKA (reference sequence). Deletions cut 6 bases from V and 5 bases from J, with 17 bases between. The CDR3 consists of 13 residues. In nucleotides, the CDR3 is TGCAGTGCCCTCGGACCCCCCACCGACGAGCAGTACTTC. It yields the protein CSALGPPTDEQYF.

The chain has TRBV29-1 and TRBJ2-5; 7 bases match TRBD1. Matching the DNA end better, TRBJ2-1 makes the J call doubtful. CDR3 length: 13 residues. Germline CDR1 is SQVTM and CDR2 is ANQGSEA. The CDR3 bases are TGCAGCGTCGCTCGGGACAGCCAGGAGACCCAGTTCTTC. Its protein product is CSVARDSQETQFF.

This clonotype occurred many times. The chain has TRBV20-1 and TRBJ2-5; no clear D. Trimming took off 3 bases at V and 2 bases at J, with 7 bases between the two ends. There are 12 residues in the CDR3. Germline values: CDR1 DFQATT, CDR2 SNEGSKA (reference sequence). This CDR3 reads CSARIGQETQYF. The CDR3 DNA is TGCAGTGCTAGGATCGGGCAAGAGACCCAGTACTTC.

The chain uses TRBV7-2 and TRBJ2-4; D unresolved. CDR3 length: 13 amino acids. The ends were cut back, 1 base at V and 13 bases at J, with 14 bases in the middle. Germline values: CDR1 SGHTA, CDR2 FQGNSA. The CDR3 loop reads CASSLGRFGEQYF. As DNA, the CDR3 is TGTGCCAGCAGCTTAGGCAGATTCGGTGAGCAGTACTTC.

The chain joins TRBV18 to TRBJ2-5, with 8 bases matching TRBD1. Germline CDR1 reads KGHSH; CDR2 reads LQKENI. V was pared by 5 bases and J by 3 bases, with 8 bases of the junction left unmatched. The CDR3 is made up of 15 amino acids. CDR3 coding DNA: TGTGCCAGCTCAACCTTAACAGGGGGAAAAGAGACCCAGTACTTC. Translating gives CASSTLTGGKETQYF.

This clonotype was counted only a few times. The J gene is TRBJ2-3, the V gene TRBV7-9; D not resolved. There are 16 residues in the CDR3. V lost 5 bases, J lost 0 bases, and 15 bases lay in between. The V gene's germline CDR1 is SEHNR and CDR2 FQNEAQ (reference sequence). The CDR3 nucleotides read TGTGCCAGCAGCCTAAGACCTACCACTAGCACAGATACGCAGTATTTT. This translates into CASSLRPTTSTDTQYF.